Presented here are 17 T cell receptor beta chains from one specimen sequenced in a study of radiotherapy plus CTLA-4 blockade in lung cancer. Assay: immunoSEQ multiplex PCR; the TCRdb copy retains only in-frame clones and omits some. The repertoire holds about 80,000 clones, with around 86% as singletons. The material was peripheral blood, obtained from a patient treated with radiotherapy plus ipilimumab. The source is a human donor with non-small cell lung cancer who had a partial response to radiotherapy plus ipilimumab.

The V call is TRBV19, the J call TRBJ1-6, with TRBD1 matching over 7 bases. CDR1 and CDR2 from the germline V gene are LNHDA and SQIVND (reference sequence). CDR3 length: 14 amino acids. After removal of 4 bases from V and 9 bases from J, the junction contained 6 bases not matched to a gene. CDR3 sequence reads: CASSKGTDPSPLHF. CDR3 coding DNA: TGTGCCAGTAGTAAGGGGACAGATCCTTCACCCCTCCACTTT.

V gene TRBV27 combines with J gene TRBJ2-7, with 9 bases identical to TRBD1. CDR1 is MNHEY, CDR2 SMNVEV, per germline (reference sequence). Trimming at V came to 5 bases and at J to 5 bases, leaving 4 bases not matched to a gene. This CDR3 is built from 13 residues. The CDR3 coding sequence is TGTGCCAGCAGTGGACAGGGGCGGCACGAGCAGTACTTC. It specifies CASSGQGRHEQYF.

The chain carries TRBV29-1 and TRBJ2-3; D may be TRBD1 (6 bases). The CDR3 consists of 15 residues. Germline V lookup: CDR1 SQVTM, CDR2 ANQGSEA. Trimming removed 0 bases from V and 5 bases from J, with 15 bases in between. CDR3 sequence reads: CSVEDPDRREDTQYF. The CDR3 region has the DNA TGCAGCGTTGAAGATCCCGACAGGCGAGAAGATACGCAGTATTTT.

A single count supports this clone. In the same sample, other DNA sequences code for this CDR3. The V gene is TRBV5-1, the J gene TRBJ1-1; weak D call: TRBD1 (6 bases). The V end lost 1 base, the J end lost 4 bases, and 11 bases lay between the germline ends. The germline V gene has CDR1 SGHRS and CDR2 YFSETQ. The CDR3 spans 14 residues. The CDR3 DNA reads TGCGCCAGCAGCTTGACAGGGAGAGGCACTGAAGCTTTCTTT. Its translation is CASSLTGRGTEAFF.

The chain joins TRBV2 to TRBJ2-5, with TRBD2 matching 10 bases. Looked up from germline, CDR1 is SNHLY and CDR2 is FYNNEI. The trim removed 4 bases at V and 6 bases at J, leaving 8 bases unmatched. The CDR3 has 15 residues. The CDR3 protein is CASSAASGSRKTQYF. The CDR3 DNA follows: TGTGCCAGCAGTGCGGCTAGCGGGAGTCGGAAGACCCAGTACTTC.

This chain uses TRBV27 with TRBJ2-6; 7 nucleotides line up with TRBD2. After removal of 7 bases from V and 3 bases from J, the junction contained 15 bases not matched to a gene. The CDR3 covers 18 residues. Germline loops: CDR1 MNHEY, CDR2 SMNVEV (reference sequence). In DNA form, the CDR3 reads TGTGCCAGCACCTCCTCCGGGACTACCGGTCGTGGGGCCAACGTCCTGACTTTC. Translation gives CASTSSGTTGRGANVLTF.

The chain couples TRBV28 to TRBJ1-1, with TRBD1 matching over 7 bases. The CDR3 loop spans 14 amino acids. V was pared by 5 bases and J by 6 bases, with 9 bases of the junction left unmatched. Germline V gene lookup returns CDR1 MDHEN and CDR2 SYDVKM. CDR3 residues: CASSSDRDLPEAFF. As DNA, the CDR3 is TGTGCCAGCAGTAGTGACAGGGACTTGCCTGAAGCTTTCTTT.

The V and J genes are TRBV2 and TRBJ2-1; 11 bases are shared with TRBD2. Losses at the gene ends were 6 bases for V and 5 bases for J; bases not matched to a gene: 12. Per the germline V gene, CDR1 is SNHLY and CDR2 is FYNNEI. This CDR3 spans 17 amino acids. The CDR3 DNA is TGTGCCAGCAGAGAGTACGGGACTAGCGGAGCAAACAATGAGCAGTTCTTC. Its translation is CASREYGTSGANNEQFF.

The chain recombines TRBV28 with TRBJ1-4; D ambiguous. The CDR3 is made up of 15 amino acids. The V end lost 1 base, the J end lost 6 bases, and 12 bases lay between the germline ends. Germline V gives CDR1 MDHEN, CDR2 SYDVKM. The CDR3 DNA sequence: TGTGCCAGCAGTTTATATGGGCAGGCCCATGAAAAACTGTTTTTT. Translation: CASSLYGQAHEKLFF.

The chain carries TRBV18 and TRBJ2-1, with TRBD1 identical over 10 bases. CDR1 and CDR2 from the germline V gene are KGHSH and LQKENI. This CDR3 contains 17 residues. Trimming took 3 bases from V and 5 from J; bases not matched to a gene: 10. The CDR3 nucleotides are TGTGCCAGCTCACCCGGGACAGGGGATAGGGTGAACAATGAGCAGTTCTTC. Protein sequence: CASSPGTGDRVNNEQFF.

CDR3 residues: CASSNSNRFGELFF. The CDR3 DNA reads as TGCGCCAGCAGCAACAGTAACCGGTTCGGGGAGCTGTTTTTT. This sequence joins TRBV5-1 and TRBJ2-2; D gene ambiguous. The CDR3 loop spans 14 amino acids. The V end lost 4 bases, the J end lost 7 bases, and 14 bases lay between the germline ends. The germline V gene has CDR1 SGHRS and CDR2 YFSETQ.

The chain links TRBV30 to TRBJ2-1, with 8 positions matching TRBD2. V lost 3 bases to trimming and J lost 7 bases; unmatched junction nucleotides: 8. CDR1 and CDR2 from the germline V gene are GTSNPN and SVGIG (reference sequence). The CDR3 extends over 14 amino acids. The CDR3 region is CAWRRELAENEQFF. CDR3 bases: TGTGCCTGGAGGAGGGAACTAGCGGAGAATGAGCAGTTCTTC.

V and J are TRBV4-1 and TRBJ2-3, with 8 nucleotides matching TRBD2. The CDR3 is made up of 18 amino acids. After removal of 2 bases from V and 1 base from J, the junction contained 11 bases not matched to a gene. Germline CDR1 and CDR2: MGHRA and YSYEKL. The CDR3 here is CASSQHPLRAGGTDTQYF. In nucleotides, the CDR3 is TGCGCCAGCAGCCAACATCCCCTGAGAGCGGGAGGCACAGATACGCAGTATTTT.

The V gene is TRBV28, the J gene TRBJ2-7, with TRBD1 matching over 12 bases. The germline CDR1 and CDR2 sequences are MDHEN and SYDVKM. The CDR3 runs 15 residues. With 5 bases clipped from V and 3 bases from J, the junction kept 5 bases outside the gene matches. CDR3 residues: CASSMGQGANYEQYV. As DNA, the CDR3 is TGTGCCAGCAGTATGGGACAGGGGGCAAACTACGAGCAGTACGTC.

The gene calls are TRBV18 and TRBJ2-3; TRBD2 matches at 11 bases. From germline, CDR1 is KGHSH and CDR2 LQKENI. J was trimmed by 1 base and V by 4 bases; bases with no gene match: 16. This CDR3 is 20 amino acids long. The CDR3 spells CASSQSSTSGTRGGTDTQYF. CDR3 nucleotide sequence: TGTGCCAGCTCACAATCTTCGACTAGCGGGACGAGAGGAGGCACAGATACGCAGTATTTT.

The chain recombines TRBV6-1 with TRBJ1-2, with TRBD1 identical over 8 bases. CDR1 and CDR2 from the germline V gene are MNHNS and SASEGT. J lost 13 bases, V lost 5 bases, and 9 bases had no gene match. The CDR3 sequence is 12 residues long. The CDR3 DNA is TGTGCCAGCAGTACCCATACCGACAGGGGCACCTTC. Protein: CASSTHTDRGTF.

This clone appeared a single time. Here the CDR3 reads CASSLPLANYGYTF. The CDR3 bases are TGTGCCAGCAGCTTGCCCTTAGCTAACTATGGCTACACCTTC. The rearrangement uses TRBV5-5 and TRBJ1-2; unclear D gene. There are 14 residues in the CDR3. In germline, CDR1 is SGHKS, CDR2 YYEKEE (reference sequence). V lost 1 base to trimming and J lost 0 bases, with 7 bases between them.